The T cell receptor beta chain under discussion was sequenced for a study of T cell responses to AZD1222 COVID-19 vaccine. Turning to the study itself: Whether given at about 4 or about 12 weeks, second doses were pooled.

Findings and caveats of the study: Spike-specific TCRs gained breadth and depth after people received two AZD1222 doses.

Details on this clone: Its antigen is undetermined.

CDR1 is MNHEY and CDR2 is SVGAGI in the germline V gene. V dropped 0 bases and J dropped 1 base, with 11 bases sitting between them. The CDR3 runs to 16 residues. This table comes from immunoSEQ multiplex PCR, and its TCRdb copy is limited to in-frame clones, with some not included. The sample has some 96,000 clones, roughly 90% seen once; the top ten hold less than 3.5%. The receptor comes from an adult in good health. This chain connects TRBV6-5 to TRBJ2-3, with D perhaps being TRBD1 or TRBD2 (5 bases each). The sequences come from peripheral blood, collected on day 0 of AZD1222 vaccination. As DNA, the CDR3 is TGTGCCAGCAGTTACTCTCCGGGGCAAGGCACAGATACGCAGTATTTT. Protein sequence: CASSYSPGQGTDTQYF.